This T cell receptor beta chain was recorded in a study of T cell changes during pregnancy in multiple sclerosis. Sequencing was performed with immunoSEQ multiplex PCR; in TCRdb, only in-frame clones are kept and a portion is missing. Of tens of thousands of clones listed, 92% are singletons. CDR3 length: 13 amino acids. The V gene's germline CDR1 is MDHEN and CDR2 SYDVKM. Between the trimmed V and J ends, which lost 3 bases and 4 bases, there was a span of 7 bases. Material: CD4+ T cells from peripheral blood mononuclear cells, obtained in the second trimester of pregnancy. This clonotype originated in a female donor with multiple sclerosis, enrolled in a pregnancy study. This chain connects TRBV28 to TRBJ1-3; D unclear. The CDR3, as DNA: TGTGCCAGCAGTTTCATGCGAGGAAACACCATATATTTT. It encodes CASSFMRGNTIYF.